The 20 T cell receptor beta chains below come from one sample, sequenced in a study of T cells in Graves' hyperthyroidism and ophthalmopathy. TCR beta CDR3 regions were amplified from RNA. TCR CDR3 underwent first-round RT-PCR with the HTBI primer set. TCRdb fed the multiplex PCR reads into MiXCR, producing one record per CDR3 protein. The table has about 420,000 distinct CDR3 sequences, roughly 15% seen once. The sample consisted of blood. These receptors originate from a woman aged 18-29 years with Graves' hyperthyroidism.

This clonotype was counted ten times or more. The chain joins TRBV6-1 to TRBJ1-1; 8 positions agree with TRBD1. V lost 6 bases, J lost 3 bases, and 9 bases stayed unmatched. CDR3 length: 15 amino acids. Germline V gene data show CDR1 as MNHNS and CDR2 as SASEGT. Written as DNA, the CDR3 is TGTGCCAGCAGACCGACAGGGGTGATATACACTGAAGCTTTCTTT. This gives the protein CASRPTGVIYTEAFF.

This clonotype was picked up many times. This rearrangement joins TRBV12-3 or TRBV12-4 to TRBJ2-2; possible D gene TRBD1, 6 bases. CDR3 length: 13 amino acids. Trimming stripped 5 bases from V and 7 bases from J, with 11 bases between. The CDR3: CASSLGTIGELFF. The CDR3 nucleotides read TGTGCCAGCAGTCTTGGGACAATCGGGGAGCTGTTTTTT.

This clonotype was detected only a few times. The rearrangement joins TRBV3-1 to TRBJ1-6; unclear D gene. CDR1 is LGHDT and CDR2 is YNNKEL in the germline V gene (reference sequence). V shed 4 bases and J shed 8 bases, with 12 bases lying between them. The CDR3 loop spans 14 amino acids. CDR3 region: CASSRRQVDSPLHF. The CDR3 nucleotides read TGTGCCAGCAGCCGTAGACAAGTAGATTCACCCCTCCACTTT.

This clonotype occurred once. The V call is TRBV5-8, the J call TRBJ1-1; D gene uncertain. The germline CDR1 and CDR2 sequences are SGHTS and YDEGEE. The CDR3 contains 12 residues. The V and J ends lost 5 bases and 10 bases respectively, with 15 bases between them. The CDR3 loop is CASSPVGPGAFF. The CDR3 region has the DNA TGTGCCAGCAGTCCTGTAGGCCCCGGAGCTTTCTTT.

This clonotype was counted between two and nine times. This may stem from a read error, because a much larger clone lies one nucleotide away. The chain recombines TRBV7-2 with TRBJ1-1; D uncertain. The CDR3 totals 14 residues. Trimming removed 3 bases at V and 4 bases at J, with 12 bases between. Germline CDR1 reads SGHTA; CDR2 reads FQGNSA. CDR3 residues: CASSFRATGTEAFF. CDR3 bases: TGTGCCAGCAGCTTCCGGGCTACGGGCACTGAAGCTTTCTTT.

V is TRBV9 and J is TRBJ2-1, with 10 bases lining up with TRBD2. Germline CDR1 SGDLS, CDR2 YYNGEE. The CDR3 consists of 16 residues. V dropped 4 bases and J dropped 6; count of bases not matched to a gene: 10. The CDR3 reads CASSPGVLAGPNEQFF. CDR3 nucleotides: TGTGCCAGCAGCCCGGGGGTACTAGCGGGACCCAATGAGCAGTTCTTC. The whole variable domain, filled in from reference TRBV9 and TRBJ2-1, reads DSGVTQTPKHLITATGQRVTLRCSPRSGDLSVYWYQQSLDQGLQFLIQYYNGEERAKGNILERFSAQQFPDLHSELNLSSLELGDSALYFCASSPGVLAGPNEQFFGPGTRLTVL.

A word on this clonotype: A much more abundant neighbour one base away suggests this may be a read error. This chain connects TRBV12-3 or TRBV12-4 to TRBJ2-7; 9 nucleotides align to TRBD1. This CDR3 spans 12 amino acids. The CDR3 loop is CARGTGSYERYF. CDR3 sequence (DNA): TGTGCCAGAGGGACAGGGTCCTACGAGCGGTACTTC.

Points on this clonotype: A much larger clone is a single base away; this may be a read error. V gene TRBV2 combines with J gene TRBJ2-2, with D possibly being TRBD1 (6 bases). Germline loops: CDR1 SNHLY, CDR2 FYNNEI. The CDR3 sequence is 13 residues long. Here the CDR3 DNA reads TGTGCCAGCAGACAGGGACCCGCCGGGGAGCCGTTTTTT. It specifies CASRQGPAGEPFF. The full variable domain, in which reference TRBV2 and TRBJ2-2 provide the parts outside the CDR3, is EPEVTQTPSHQVTQMGQEVILRCVPISNHLYFYWYRQILGQKVEFLVSFYNNEISEKSEIFDDQFSVERPDGSNFTLKIRSTKLEDSAMYFCASRQGPAGEPFFGEGSRLTVL.

This clonotype was counted many times. The chain recombines TRBV6-1 with TRBJ1-3, with D possibly matching TRBD1 (5 bases). Trimming removed 6 bases at V and 0 bases at J, with 12 bases between. This CDR3 contains 15 residues. Germline assignment: CDR1 MNHNS and CDR2 SASEGT. In DNA, the CDR3 is TGTGCCAGCAGGGCAGACAGCAACTCTGGAAACACCATATATTTT. Its protein is CASRADSNSGNTIYF.

Only a few counts were recorded for this clonotype. The chain combines TRBV4-3 with TRBJ1-3; D uncertain. The CDR3 runs to 17 residues. Germline V CDR1 and CDR2: LGHNA, YSLEER. V gave up 0 bases and J gave up 0 bases, with 12 bases separating them. In nucleotides, the CDR3 is TGCGCCAGCAGCCAAGATCCCCCGCCGAGCTCTGGAAACACCATATATTTT. Its protein is CASSQDPPPSSGNTIYF.

Worth noting for this clonotype: A junction boundary mismatches the germline segment, possibly from a read error. The V call is TRBV3-1, the J call TRBJ1-1; maybe TRBD1 (6 bases). CDR3 length: 13 amino acids. Per germline, CDR1 LGHDT and CDR2 YNNKEL (reference sequence). The CDR3 DNA follows: TGTGCCAGCAGCCAACGAGGGGGAACTGAAGCTATCTTT. Translating it yields CASSQRGGTEAIF. The variable domain in full, completed from reference TRBV3-1 and TRBJ1-1, reads DTAVSQTPKYLVTQMGNDKSIKCEQNLGHDTMYWYKQDSKKFLKIMFSYNNKELIINETVPNRFSPKSPDKAHLNLHINSLELGDSAVYFCASSQRGGTEAIFGQGTRLTVV.

This clonotype came up many times. The chain uses TRBV3-1 and TRBJ1-1; D not certain. The germline gives CDR1 LGHDT, CDR2 YNNKEL (reference sequence). The germline V and J ends were trimmed by 4 bases and 3 bases, with 6 bases remaining between them. This CDR3 contains 12 residues. The CDR3 region is CASSRPYTEAFF. CDR3 in DNA: TGTGCCAGCAGCCGACCGTACACTGAAGCTTTCTTT.

This clonotype showed up just a few times. The chain couples TRBV28 to TRBJ1-6, with a possible D match to TRBD1 (5 bases). The V gene lost 2 bases and the J gene lost 7 bases, with 9 bases spanning the gap. This CDR3 comprises 14 residues. Germline loops: CDR1 MDHEN, CDR2 SYDVKM. CDR3 loop: CASSLGAANSPLHF. The CDR3 bases are TGTGCCAGCAGTTTAGGGGCCGCAAATTCACCCCTCCACTTT.

The chain has TRBV6-1 and TRBJ2-1; 16 positions agree with TRBD2. The CDR3 has 15 amino acids. V was clipped by 4 bases and J by 9 bases; unmatched bases: 3. Germline CDR1 and CDR2: MNHNS and SASEGT. The CDR3: CASSGGTSGRGEQFF. The CDR3 DNA follows: TGTGCCAGCAGTGGGGGGACTAGCGGGAGGGGTGAGCAGTTCTTC.

The sample holds many counts of this clonotype. The CDR3 region is CASSQQRTGEQYF. The CDR3 DNA sequence: TGTGCCAGCAGTCAACAAAGGACGGGCGAGCAGTACTTC. This rearrangement joins TRBV6-1 to TRBJ2-7; D uncertain. Germline CDR1 is MNHNS and CDR2 is SASEGT. The V end was cut by 5 bases, the J end by 6 bases, with 14 bases between. The CDR3 consists of 13 residues.

This clonotype was detected many times. The genes are TRBV12-3 or TRBV12-4 and TRBJ2-1, with 7 bases lining up with TRBD1. The V segment lost 8 bases and the J segment 2 bases; nucleotides outside the gene matches: 18. This CDR3 is 18 amino acids long. The DNA of the CDR3 is TGTGCCAGCCGGTTTCATGGGTGGGGACAGACCACCTACAATGAGCAGTTCTTC. This gives the protein CASRFHGWGQTTYNEQFF.

This clonotype showed up many times. This chain uses TRBV12-3 or TRBV12-4 with TRBJ2-4; TRBD2 agrees at 8 bases. CDR3 length: 14 residues. V was clipped by 7 bases and J by 7 bases; unmatched bases: 9. The CDR3 DNA follows: TGTGCCAGCAATGCGGGGGGCGCTTTGAACATTCAGTACTTC. It translates to CASNAGGALNIQYF.

The gene calls are TRBV6-1 and TRBJ1-2, with 7 positions matching TRBD1. V was clipped by 3 bases and J by 5 bases; unmatched bases: 6. Germline assignment: CDR1 MNHNS and CDR2 SASEGT. The CDR3 is made up of 14 amino acids. The CDR3 nucleotides read TGTGCCAGCAGTGAGGCGGACAGGTTTTATGGCTACACCTTC. Its protein product is CASSEADRFYGYTF.

In this sample, this clonotype turned up a few times. The CDR3 protein is CASSLAIDPTHGYTF. In DNA, the CDR3 is TGTGCCAGCAGCTTGGCTATCGATCCAACGCATGGCTACACCTTC. The chain uses TRBV5-5 and TRBJ1-2; the D is unclear. This CDR3 has 15 residues. Trimming took off 0 bases at V and 6 bases at J, with 15 bases between the two ends. Germline V CDR1 and CDR2: SGHKS, YYEKEE (reference sequence).

This clonotype has a handful of counts. The V gene is TRBV13, the J gene TRBJ2-1, with 9 bases that match TRBD2. Looked up from germline, CDR1 is PRHDT and CDR2 is FYEKMQ (reference sequence). The CDR3 runs 18 residues. J was trimmed by 0 bases and V by 2 bases; bases with no gene match: 8. CDR3 nucleotide sequence: TGTGCCAGCAGCTTATCCTCCCTAGCGGGGAGCTCCTACAATGAGCAGTTCTTC. Amino acid sequence: CASSLSSLAGSSYNEQFF.